This T cell receptor beta chain was captured in a study of OX40 agonist ivuxolimab in advanced cancers. This CDR3 has 13 residues. Germline V CDR1 and CDR2: MNHNY, SVGAGI (reference sequence). The ends were cut back, 2 bases at V and 5 bases at J, with 9 bases in the middle. This clone was recorded only once. The data were produced by immunoSEQ multiplex PCR, yet TCRdb's version contains in-frame clones alone and is incomplete. This repertoire shows approximately 90,000 clones, around 90% found once; its top ten account for over 1.2%. Here the sequenced sample was CD4+ or CD8+ T cells sorted from blood, taken in a trial of the OX40 agonist ivuxolimab. The V and J genes are TRBV6-6 and TRBJ1-1; perhaps TRBD1 as D (5 bases). The receptor's source is an adult with an advanced solid tumor such as melanoma, head and neck, liver or kidney cancer. The CDR3 spells CASSYRQITEAFF. The CDR3, as DNA: TGTGCCAGCAGTTACAGACAGATTACTGAAGCTTTCTTT.